Below are 31 T cell receptor beta chains sequenced from a single sample in a study of T cells in Graves' hyperthyroidism and ophthalmopathy. Amplification targeted TCR beta CDR3 regions from RNA transcripts. First-round RT-PCR with HTBI primers amplified the TCR CDR3 region. TCRdb called the multiplex PCR reads again in MiXCR, with one record for every CDR3 protein. Found here are roughly 500,000 distinct CDR3 sequences, roughly 50% of them singletons; the top ten hold about 20%. The source material was peripheral blood or thyroid tissue (not recorded which). The receptors derive from an adult woman with Graves' disease, either hyperthyroidism or ophthalmopathy (not recorded which).

As regards this clonotype: Because the CDR3's place on the DNA is in doubt, the DNA is left out and the CDR3 is given as listed by TCRdb. This chain uses TRBV24-1 with TRBJ2-7; the DNA was not compared with TRBD2, the D call given in the table. The CDR3 is 21 amino acids long, termini counted. Germline V gene lookup returns CDR1 KGHDR and CDR2 SFDVKD. The CDR3 protein is CATEGSQGSLHFGNGTYEQYF.

This clonotype appeared many times. V is TRBV7-6 and J is TRBJ2-5, with TRBD1 as a possible D gene (5 bases). From germline, CDR1 is SGHVS and CDR2 FNYEAQ. Deletions cut 5 bases from V and 6 bases from J, with 13 bases between. This CDR3 contains 13 residues. The CDR3 DNA is TGTGCCAGCAGCCTTGGACAATTTCAGACCCAGTACTTC. As protein: CASSLGQFQTQYF.

Notes on this clonotype: At one end, the junction sequence differs from germline, possibly due to a read error. V usage is TRBV7-2 and J usage is TRBJ2-7, with 12 bases lining up with TRBD1. CDR3 size: 12 residues. Germline values: CDR1 SGHTA, CDR2 FQGNSA. As DNA, the CDR3 is TGCGCCAGCAGCCACGGGACAGGGGGCCGGTACTTC. As protein: CASSHGTGGRYF.

The table lists this clonotype with many counts. The chain combines TRBV29-1 with TRBJ1-6, with a weak D call TRBD1 (5 bases). CDR1 is SQVTM and CDR2 is ANQGSEA in the germline V gene. V was shortened by 5 bases and J by 0 bases, with 8 bases between the two germline ends. There are 14 residues in the CDR3. DNA of the CDR3: TGCAGCGTTCGGACAAGCTCCTATAATTCACCCCTCCACTTT. Its protein product is CSVRTSSYNSPLHF.

This clonotype was seen many times. This sequence joins TRBV27 and TRBJ1-6; no firm D call. This CDR3 has 13 amino acids. Germline values: CDR1 MNHEY, CDR2 SMNVEV (reference sequence). Trimming shortened V by 3 bases and J by 11 bases, and 11 bases separated the two germline ends. The CDR3 region has the DNA TGTGCCAGCAGTTTGGCAGGATGGACACCCCTCCACTTT. Its translation is CASSLAGWTPLHF.

This clonotype was counted many times. The CDR3: CASSLVGIVYGYNSPLHF. The CDR3 nucleotides read TGTGCCAGCAGCTTGGTGGGGATCGTCTATGGGTATAATTCACCCCTCCACTTT. This sequence joins TRBV5-5 and TRBJ1-6; D unresolved. The CDR3 is made up of 18 amino acids. Germline CDR1 and CDR2: SGHKS and YYEKEE (reference sequence). Trimming took off 0 bases at V and 4 bases at J, with 17 bases between the two ends.

This clonotype was recorded at least ten times. This sequence joins TRBV5-1 and TRBJ2-6, with a weak D call TRBD2 (6 bases). Germline V lookup: CDR1 SGHRS, CDR2 YFSETQ. This CDR3 has 14 amino acids. Trimming stripped 4 bases from V and 2 bases from J, with 7 bases between. CDR3: CASSGGTGANVLTF. The CDR3 DNA reads as TGCGCCAGCAGCGGCGGGACTGGGGCCAACGTCCTGACTTTC.

The sample holds many counts of this clonotype. The chain uses TRBV7-9 and TRBJ2-5; either TRBD1 or TRBD2 may supply D (5 bases each). The CDR3 is 15 residues long. In germline, CDR1 is SEHNR, CDR2 FQNEAQ (reference sequence). The V gene lost 1 base and the J gene lost 0 bases, with 9 bases spanning the gap. The CDR3 region has the DNA TGTGCCAGCAGCTTAGAAGGGACCAACCAAGAGACCCAGTACTTC. This gives the protein CASSLEGTNQETQYF.

This clonotype was detected many times. V usage is TRBV11-3 and J usage is TRBJ1-1; D may be TRBD1 (6 bases). Looked up from germline, CDR1 is SGHNT and CDR2 is YENEEA. The V and J ends lost 0 bases and 0 bases respectively, with 11 bases between them. CDR3 length: 16 amino acids. The CDR3 coding sequence is TGTGCCAGCAGCTTAGAAGGACAGACACTGAACACTGAAGCTTTCTTT. This codes for CASSLEGQTLNTEAFF.

The CDR3 here is CASSLTSVSPLHF. DNA for the CDR3: TGTGCCAGCAGCCTGACCAGTGTTTCACCCCTCCACTTT. The chain joins TRBV7-2 to TRBJ1-6; D call uncertain. Looked up from germline, CDR1 is SGHTA and CDR2 is FQGNSA. Trimming shortened V by 5 bases and J by 9 bases, and 11 bases separated the two germline ends. The CDR3 is made up of 13 amino acids.

At least ten counts were recorded for this clonotype. The CDR3 bases are TGTGCCAGCAGCCCTCCGGGACAGGGTCGAGAGACCCAGTACTTC. Translated: CASSPPGQGRETQYF. The V gene is TRBV28, the J gene TRBJ2-5; 9 positions agree with TRBD1. The junction had 9 bases not matched to a gene; V was cut back by 6 bases and J by 4 bases. The CDR3 has 15 amino acids. Germline CDR1 MDHEN, CDR2 SYDVKM.

Many counts were recorded for this clonotype. CDR3 in DNA: TGTGCCAGCAAATCTATCGGGACACTAAGCTCCTACGAGCAGTACTTC. Translating gives CASKSIGTLSSYEQYF. The chain carries TRBV2 and TRBJ2-7; the D gene is possibly TRBD1 (6 bases). CDR3 length equals 16 residues. Trimming took off 7 bases at V and 0 bases at J, with 19 bases between the two ends. Germline V gene lookup returns CDR1 SNHLY and CDR2 FYNNEI.

This clonotype was observed a handful of times. The rearrangement links TRBV7-9 to TRBJ2-5; 13 nucleotides agree with TRBD2. Trimming cost V 6 bases and J 5 bases; bases outside gene matches: 6. CDR1 is SEHNR and CDR2 is FQNEAQ in the germline V gene (reference sequence). CDR3 length: 15 residues. CDR3 amino acids: CASRRTSGSRETQYF. For the CDR3, the DNA is TGTGCCAGCAGGCGGACTAGCGGGAGTCGGGAGACCCAGTACTTC.

This clonotype has at least ten counts. The V and J genes are TRBV5-1 and TRBJ2-2, with 12 bases lining up with TRBD2. With V trimmed by 7 bases and J by 0 bases, 7 bases remained unmatched. The CDR3 runs to 17 residues. The germline V gene encodes CDR1 SGHRS and CDR2 YFSETQ. The CDR3 reads CASGGTSGFTNTGELFF. The CDR3 DNA reads TGCGCCAGCGGCGGGACTAGCGGGTTTACGAACACCGGGGAGCTGTTTTTT. Combining the CDR3 with reference TRBV5-1 and TRBJ2-2 gives the whole variable domain KAGVTQTPRYLIKTRGQQVTLSCSPISGHRSVSWYQQTPGQGLQFLFEYFSETQRNKGNFPGRFSGRQFSNSRSEMNVSTLELGDSALYLCASGGTSGFTNTGELFFGEGSRLTVL.

This clonotype was seen only once. V is TRBV10-2 and J is TRBJ2-5; a possible D gene is TRBD2 (6 bases). The CDR3 runs to 14 residues. Germline V gene data show CDR1 as WSHSY and CDR2 as SAAADI. V lost 6 bases, J lost 4 bases, and 15 bases lay in between. Here the CDR3 DNA reads TGCGCCAGCAGCGCTGGACGGGGGATAGAGACCCAGTACTTC. It translates to CASSAGRGIETQYF.

The rearrangement uses TRBV9 and TRBJ1-1, with D uncertain. The assigned J gene may be wrong: the sequence end matches TRBJ2-1 better. The length of the CDR3 is 12 residues. Germline assignment: CDR1 SGDLS and CDR2 YYNGEE. The CDR3 nucleotides are TGTGCCAGCAGCTTTGACCGCAATGAGCAGTTCTTC. It codes for CASSFDRNEQFF.

This clonotype was seen at least ten times. The chain combines TRBV27 with TRBJ2-5; TRBD2 matches at 11 bases. The CDR3 covers 18 residues. V was pared by 4 bases and J by 3 bases, with 13 bases of the junction left unmatched. Looked up from germline, CDR1 is MNHEY and CDR2 is SMNVEV (reference sequence). The CDR3 protein is CASSSPRLAGGWKETQYF. Written as DNA, the CDR3 is TGTGCCAGCAGTTCTCCGCGGCTAGCGGGAGGCTGGAAAGAGACCCAGTACTTC.

A note on this clonotype: The junction departs from germline at one end; a sequencing error may be responsible. V and J are TRBV2 and TRBJ1-5; D is perhaps TRBD1 (6 bases). The CDR3 has 15 residues. The V gene's germline CDR1 is SNHLY and CDR2 FYNNEI. The CDR3 is CASSEASLIQGPQHF. CDR3 sequence (DNA): TGTGCCAGCAGCGAAGCCTCACTAATACAGGGGCCCCAGCATTTT.

The genes are TRBV19 and TRBJ1-5; no firm D call. The CDR3 contains 12 residues. V dropped 4 bases and J dropped 10 bases, with 11 bases sitting between them. CDR1 is LNHDA, CDR2 SQIVND, per germline (reference sequence). The CDR3 sequence is CASSRTETPQHF. CDR3 nucleotides: TGTGCCAGTAGTAGGACCGAGACACCCCAGCATTTT.

This clonotype showed up many times. This chain joins TRBV6-4 and TRBJ2-7, with D hard to call. Germline CDR1 is MRHNA and CDR2 is SNTAGT. Trimming pared 1 base from V and 0 bases from J, leaving 7 bases between. CDR3 length: 14 amino acids. In DNA, the CDR3 is TGTGCCAGCAGTGACTTAAGTTACTCCTACGAGCAGTACTTC. It specifies CASSDLSYSYEQYF.

This clonotype was picked up many times. The J gene is TRBJ1-4, the V gene TRBV11-2, with D maybe TRBD1 (6 bases). The V end lost 2 bases, the J end lost 3 bases, and 10 bases lay between the germline ends. The CDR3 is 15 amino acids. CDR1 SGHAT and CDR2 FQNNGV come from the germline V gene. CDR3: CASSLQGGANEKLFF. CDR3 coding DNA: TGTGCCAGCAGCTTACAAGGGGGAGCTAATGAAAAACTGTTTTTT.

The rearrangement joins TRBV7-3 to TRBJ1-1; TRBD1 aligns across 7 bases. The CDR3 sequence is 14 residues long. Germline CDR1 is SGHTA and CDR2 is FQGTGA. Germline trimming cut 5 bases from V and 4 bases from J; bases unmatched to any gene: 7. The CDR3 region has the DNA TGTGCCAGCAGCCCACAGGGGTCTAGCACTGAAGCTTTCTTT. Protein sequence: CASSPQGSSTEAFF. Full variable domain (missing parts from reference TRBV7-3 and TRBJ1-1): GAGVSQTPSNKVTEKGKYVELRCDPISGHTALYWYRQSLGQGPEFLIYFQGTGAADDSGLPNDRFFAVRPEGSVSTLKIQRTERGDSAVYLCASSPQGSSTEAFFGQGTRLTVV.

With respect to this clonotype: The conserved phenylalanine or tryptophan is not found at the CDR3 terminus, so this likely reflects a read error. The limits of the CDR3 on the DNA are not certain, so only TCRdb's listed CDR3 is given. The J gene is TRBJ1-1, the V gene TRBV7-9; TRBD1 reflects the table's D call only, with no check against the DNA. The CDR3 has 12 residues if both end residues are counted. CDR1 and CDR2 from the germline V gene are SEHNR and FQNEAQ (reference sequence). The CDR3: CASSFSRTGIIY.

This clonotype was observed at least ten times. The genes are TRBV19 and TRBJ1-1, with D possibly TRBD1 on 5 matching bases. Trimming pared 5 bases from V and 6 bases from J, leaving 10 bases between. This CDR3 has 12 amino acids. Germline-derived CDR1 and CDR2 are LNHDA and SQIVND (reference sequence). CDR3: CASSGGVAEAFF. DNA of the CDR3: TGTGCCAGTAGTGGGGGTGTCGCTGAAGCTTTCTTT.

This clonotype was counted at least ten times. The chain couples TRBV10-2 to TRBJ1-1; 7 nucleotides agree with TRBD1. The CDR3 runs to 14 residues. V gave up 6 bases and J gave up 6 bases; unmatched junction bases: 10. The germline V gene has CDR1 WSHSY and CDR2 SAAADI. The CDR3 DNA sequence: TGCGCCAGCAGGGCGAAGGGGGCTATCGCTGAAGCTTTCTTT. Protein: CASRAKGAIAEAFF.

There are a few counts of this clonotype. The chain links TRBV7-2 to TRBJ1-6, with D possibly being TRBD1 (6 bases). The CDR3 sequence is 16 residues long. The germline gives CDR1 SGHTA, CDR2 FQGNSA. V shed 1 base and J shed 10 bases, with 17 bases lying between them. The CDR3 DNA follows: TGTGCCAGCAGCTTAGTATCAGGACAGAGTGACTCACCCCTCCACTTT. Translated, it gives CASSLVSGQSDSPLHF.

This clonotype was observed many times. The chain uses TRBV5-1 and TRBJ1-1; D is possibly TRBD1 (6 bases). Germline V CDR1 and CDR2: SGHRS, YFSETQ. V gave up 4 bases and J gave up 6 bases, with 22 bases separating them. CDR3 length: 16 amino acids. CDR3 nucleotide sequence: TGCGCCAGCAGCCGATCTCCGTTGGGGGGCGTCGCTGAAGCTTTCTTT. Translated: CASSRSPLGGVAEAFF. The variable domain in full, completed from reference TRBV5-1 and TRBJ1-1, reads KAGVTQTPRYLIKTRGQQVTLSCSPISGHRSVSWYQQTPGQGLQFLFEYFSETQRNKGNFPGRFSGRQFSNSRSEMNVSTLELGDSALYLCASSRSPLGGVAEAFFGQGTRLTVV.

The CDR3 bases are TGCGCCAGCAGCTTGGCGGACGTCCGGGTCTCTGGAAACACCATATATTTT. Protein sequence: CASSLADVRVSGNTIYF. The chain joins TRBV5-1 to TRBJ1-3; the D is unclear. The CDR3 contains 17 residues. Germline V CDR1 and CDR2: SGHRS, YFSETQ. The V and J ends lost 0 bases and 0 bases respectively, with 13 bases between them.

This clonotype was counted only a few times. V usage is TRBV30 and J usage is TRBJ2-7, with unresolved D. This CDR3 is 11 amino acids long. Trimming took 0 bases from V and 3 from J, leaving 3 bases between them. Germline-derived CDR1 and CDR2 are GTSNPN and SVGIG (reference sequence). The CDR3 sequence is CAWSVGYEQYF. CDR3 nucleotides: TGTGCCTGGAGTGTAGGCTACGAGCAGTACTTC.

This clonotype was picked up many times. The chain employs TRBV20-1 and TRBJ1-2; a weak D match, TRBD1 (5 bases). CDR3 length: 16 residues. The V and J ends lost 1 base and 4 bases respectively, with 19 bases between them. Germline lookup yields CDR1 DFQATT and CDR2 SNEGSKA (reference sequence). Written as DNA, the CDR3 is TGCAGTGCTAGAGGGCAGGGAGGTATCGGGAGCTATGGCTACACCTTC. This gives the protein CSARGQGGIGSYGYTF.

The chain employs TRBV29-1 and TRBJ1-1; TRBD1 agrees at 7 bases. CDR1 and CDR2 (germline): SQVTM, ANQGSEA. Trimming took 7 bases from V and 2 from J; bases not matched to a gene: 10. The CDR3 sequence is 14 residues long. The chain's CDR3 is CSACGTEFNTEAFF. As DNA, the CDR3 is TGCAGCGCATGCGGGACAGAGTTCAACACTGAAGCTTTCTTT.